This entry concerns a single T cell receptor (beta chain). This clone's antigen is unknown. It has no much larger one-base neighbor in the sample; base qualities were not kept. Sequencing instrument: Illumina NovaSeq 6000. cDNA libraries for TCRalpha and TCRbeta were prepared by 5'RACE using constant-segment primers, with sample barcodes and unique molecular identifiers added. RNA was extracted from every sample with Trizol reagent. Library amplification was performed in two PCR steps, and a second sample barcode and Illumina TruSeq adapters were introduced in the second step. Libraries were sequenced on an Illumina NovaSeq with 2 x 150 bp paired-end reads. Concerning the study's data processing: Demultiplexing of reads and collapsing into UMI-guided consensus sequences were performed with migec v1.2.7. Using mixcr v2.1.11, UMI consensuses were aligned to TRA and TRB V and J templates and then assembled into clonotypes. Clonotypes were classified as expanded or contracted when called significant by both edgeR and NoisET, with noise models trained on biological replicates. For edgeR calls, the cutoffs were a false discovery rate-adjusted p below 0.01 and a log2 fold-change threshold of 1. As an exploratory analysis of dynamics, PCA with hierarchical clustering was applied to max-normalized trajectories of the 1000 most abundant clonotypes. Each responding clone was given a CD4 or CD8 phenotype based on the CD4+ and CD8+ repertoires, which had been sequenced separately. Clones were called with MiXCR by TCRdb after fastp trimmed the public reads at Q25, and only in-frame beta chains were retained. Rows merge per CDR3 protein into single entries with the most common DNA and genes. TCRdb, not the original authors, processed these V and J calls. In all, the sample holds around 200,000 distinct CDR3 sequences, and roughly 18% of those were seen once. The ten largest clones represent roughly 3.7% of the sample.

Ficoll-Paque density gradient centrifugation was the method used to isolate PBMCs. The data were obtained in a study of T-cell memory formation after mild COVID-19 (dated by TCRdb to the early 2020s). Context from the whole study: TCR sequence clusters from the two donors were largely donor specific. T-cell clones expanding and contracting after mild COVID-19 in a couple of donors were tracked by longitudinal TCRalpha and TCRbeta repertoire sequencing. The cohort was made up of two young adult volunteers, one female and one male, who were previously healthy. On the study overall, not on this receptor specifically: The second-wave clones that peaked on day 37 were not confirmed to be SARS-CoV-2 specific. Some responding clones were detected in pre-infection memory, suggesting pre-existing cross-reactive memory T cells joined the SARS-CoV-2 response. The study included only a couple of mild cases, and larger cohorts that include severe cases with pre-infection samples were judged to be necessary. Contracting CD4+ clones turned up mainly in the CM and EM memory subsets, whereas EMRA was where CD8+ clones were enriched. Clones contracting from day 15 to 85 had balanced CD4/CD8 phenotypes, while a second wave expanding from day 15 to 37 was biased towards CD4+.

Sequences SGHDT (CDR1) and YYEEEE (CDR2) are obtained from the germline V gene. From the cysteine through the phenylalanine, the CDR3 covers 12 amino acids. Solely the CDR3 DNA is kept, with 36 bases framed from the first base. V sheds 4 bases and J sheds 6 bases, leaving 10 bases between their ends. Input material: PBMCs or a T cell subset sorted from them (not recorded which). The sequence derives from a man younger than 35 who had mild COVID-19 (a few samples of this study predate the infection). The sample titles of this study are shuffled in the database, so cell type and time point are left out; the donor was told from shared clones. The rearrangement joined TRBV5-6 to TRBJ1-1, with the identity of the D gene unclear. CDR3 region: CASSEAASEAFF. Read as DNA, the sequence is TGTGCCAGCAGCGAAGCAGCGTCTGAAGCTTTCTTT.